This T cell receptor beta chain is drawn from a study of blood T cell repertoires in COVID-19. As for the study in general: Sites in the United States, Italy and Spain provided acute and convalescent COVID-19 samples. T cells, B-cell-depleted T cells, or PBMCs supplied cDNA or gDNA.

The CDR3 spans 16 residues. Trimming cost V 5 bases and J 3 bases; bases outside gene matches: 9. The germline gives CDR1 SGHTA, CDR2 FQGNSA. The authors' processing: Researchers report that nucleated cell counts were estimated from reference gene primer amplification. Produced via immunoSEQ multiplex PCR; TCRdb's table is partial and in-frame only. Clone size and the V and J calls come from that table; the DNA yielded D and trimming. This table has 11,000 or so clones, about two thirds appearing once. It was during active infection that Seattle patients were enrolled and then longitudinally followed.

The chain combines TRBV7-2 with TRBJ2-3, with 9 bases matching TRBD2. The specimen sequenced was peripheral blood. This clonotype was obtained from a man aged 55 to 70 with COVID-19, enrolled during active disease. CDR3 bases: TGTGCCAGCAGCGCTAGACTAGCGGTCCGTACAGATACGCAGTATTTT. Protein: CASSARLAVRTDTQYF.